This record looks at one T cell receptor (beta chain) sequence and its context. What it binds is unknown. The sample originates from a study of CD8 T cells in ankylosing spondylitis. In making TCR beta libraries, quantitative 5'-RACE with molecular barcodes was used. TCRdb re-called the 5' RACE reads through MiXCR, storing one row per CDR3 protein. This table holds approximately 150,000 distinct CDR3 sequences, roughly 34% found once. Trimming took 3 bases from V and 4 from J, leaving 9 bases between them. The CDR3 spans 13 residues. From germline, CDR1 is SGHVS and CDR2 FQNEAQ. Regarding the study as a whole: A number of the motif variants had already been described in reactive arthritis synovial fluid and blood.

This rearrangement joins TRBV7-8 to TRBJ1-1; a weak D match, TRBD1 (6 bases). The receptor was derived from a male donor with ankylosing spondylitis. The sequencing sample was made of synovial fluid, either unsorted or a sorted T cell fraction (not recorded which). The CDR3 nucleotides read TGTGCCAGCAGCTTCGGGGGCCTCACTGAAGCTTTCTTT. Its translation is CASSFGGLTEAFF.